This TCR beta chain was sequenced for a study of blood T cell repertoires in COVID-19. The ends were cut back, 3 bases at V and 5 bases at J, with 8 bases in the middle. The CDR3 sequence is 13 residues long. Germline loops: CDR1 KGHSH, CDR2 LQKENI. The repertoire was sequenced with immunoSEQ multiplex PCR; TCRdb's copy has only in-frame clones and lacks some. Of roughly 28,000 clones detected, around 81% appear once; the ten largest clones hold roughly 71%. V is TRBV18 and J is TRBJ1-5, with no clear D. What was sequenced was peripheral blood. This TCR was sampled from a man between 65 and 85 years old with acute or convalescent COVID-19. The CDR3 region is CASSPGRDQPQHF. In nucleotides, the CDR3 is TGTGCCAGCTCACCGGGGAGGGATCAGCCCCAGCATTTT.